What follows is one T cell receptor (beta chain) and its context. This record comes from a study of control samples from healthy donors and cancer patients. Some clones are missing from TCRdb's copy, which holds only in-frame ones; the method was immunoSEQ multiplex PCR. The sample has around 90,000 clones, about 89% seen once; the top ten hold roughly 21%. V was clipped by 0 bases and J by 10 bases; unmatched bases: 6. CDR3 size: 15 residues. Germline loops: CDR1 MNHEY, CDR2 SMNVEV (reference sequence). The TCR originated in a man younger than 40 in good health. Sequencing used blood. The chain links TRBV27 to TRBJ2-1; 10 bases align to TRBD2. The CDR3 here is CASSLSLAGAREQFF. CDR3 DNA: TGTGCCAGCAGTTTATCGCTAGCGGGGGCGCGGGAGCAGTTCTTC.